This T cell receptor beta chain derives from a study of blood T cell repertoires in COVID-19. For the study at large: The study drew acute and convalescent COVID-19 samples from the United States, Italy and Spain. Nucleic acid was either cDNA or gDNA, and it came from T cells, B-cell-depleted T cells, or PBMCs.

This clone has a single count. Germline CDR1 and CDR2: KGHSH and LQKENI. V was pared by 0 bases and J by 5 bases, with 8 bases between. CDR3 length: 14 amino acids. As originally analysed: Estimates of nucleated cell counts were drawn from the amplification of reference gene primers. Clones were read by immunoSEQ multiplex PCR, and TCRdb kept only the in-frame ones, dropping some. V and J calls plus clone size are reproduced from that table; the DNA served to infer D and trimming. The profile shows tens of thousands of clones, around three quarters of them singletons. Sequenced input: peripheral blood. This chain connects TRBV18 to TRBJ2-1; D gene ambiguous. This sequence originates from a human donor in a cohort sampled during active COVID-19. The CDR3 bases are TGTGCCAGCTCACCACCCCTTACAGACAATGAGCAGTTCTTC. It translates to CASSPPLTDNEQFF.